Listed below are T cell receptor beta chains from one sample, sequenced in a study of blood T cell repertoires in COVID-19. This table comes from immunoSEQ multiplex PCR, and its TCRdb copy is limited to in-frame clones, with some not included. Of fewer than 300,000 clones in the sample, about 91% were seen once. Sample: peripheral blood. All receptors derive from a person aged 18-29 years with COVID-19, enrolled during active disease. The CDR3 runs from the conserved cysteine through the conserved F or W. D genes are given only for firm matches. Some rows have no size entry. The others give once, few or many, or a class for an expanded clone.

j_gene | abundance | v_gene | d_gene | CDR3nt | CDR3aa
TRBJ2-5 | - | TRBV4-2 | TRBD1 | TGTGCCAGCAGCCAAGATCCACCTGACAGGGGAAGTGAGACCCAGTACTTC | CASSQDPPDRGSETQYF
TRBJ2-5 | - | TRBV3-1/TRBV3-2 | TRBD2 | TGTGCCAGCAGCCAAGGGTACAGCGGGACGGTGACCCAGTACTTC | CASSQGYSGTVTQYF
TRBJ2-3 | once | TRBV6-5 | - | TGTGCCAGCAAGCCGGGACTCACCCACGGGGTTTTTTTT | CASKPGLTHGVFF
TRBJ1-5 | - | TRBV10-3 | - | TGTGCCATCAGCTCGGACACCCACCTCAATCAGCCCCAGCATTTT | CAISSDTHLNQPQHF
TRBJ1-5 | once | TRBV27 | - | TGTGCCAGCAGTCAGACTTGGAGTCAGCCCCAGCATTTT | CASSQTWSQPQHF
TRBJ2-1 | - | TRBV25-1 | - | TGTGCCAGCAGTGATTGGGCTGGGAGCAATGAGCAGTTCTTC | CASSDWAGSNEQFF
TRBJ1-1 | - | TRBV2 | TRBD1 | TGTGCCAGCAGTGAAGCGATCGGGACAGGGGTGGCCACTGAAGCTTTCTTT | CASSEAIGTGVATEAFF
TRBJ1-1 | - | TRBV7-9 | - | TGTGCCAGCAGCTCTGGGACAGAAGCTTTCTTT | CASSSGTEAFF
TRBJ1-4 | - | TRBV27 | - | TGTGCCAGCAGTTTTTCGGTGACAGACAATGAAAAACTGTTTTTT | CASSFSVTDNEKLFF
TRBJ2-1 | once | TRBV29-1 | TRBD2 | TGCAGCGTTCGTTTGGGACTAGGGCTCGGTGAGCAGTTCTTC | CSVRLGLGLGEQFF
TRBJ2-3 | - | TRBV11-3 | - | TGTGCCAGCAGCTCCCTAGCGTCAGATACGCAGTATTTT | CASSSLASDTQYF
TRBJ2-7 | - | TRBV20-1 | - | TGCAGTGCTGAACACGCGGGGGAGCAGTACTTC | CSAEHAGEQYF
TRBJ2-5 | - | TRBV28 | - | TGTGCCAGCAGTTTGGGCGGGATTCTAGAGACCCAGTACTTC | CASSLGGILETQYF
TRBJ2-7 | - | TRBV9 | TRBD2 | TGTGCCAGCAGCGTGGCAGCGGGAGGAATCTACGAGCAGTACTTC | CASSVAAGGIYEQYF
TRBJ1-3 | - | TRBV4-1 | - | TGCGCCAGCAGCCAGGGCAGCATCGGCACCATATATTTT | CASSQGSIGTIYF
TRBJ2-7 | once | TRBV6-1 | TRBD2 | TGTGCCAGCAGCGGACTAGCGAACTCCTACGAGCAGTACTTC | CASSGLANSYEQYF
TRBJ2-7 | - | TRBV18 | - | TGTGCCAGCTCACCACCGGGACATTTCTACGAGCAGTACTTC | CASSPPGHFYEQYF
TRBJ2-1 | - | TRBV28 | - | TGTGCCAGTAGTCCGGGAACCATCAGGAATGAGCAGTTCTTC | CASSPGTIRNEQFF
TRBJ1-1 | - | TRBV19 | TRBD1 | TGTGCCAGTACCATGCGGGACAGGCGGGAAGCTTTCTTT | CASTMRDRREAFF
TRBJ2-7 | - | TRBV5-4 | - | TGTGCCAGCAGTCCCCAGGGTTACCCCCTCTCCTACGAGCAGTACTTC | CASSPQGYPLSYEQYF
TRBJ2-7 | - | TRBV29-1 | TRBD2 | TGCAGCGCCCTGGGACTAGCGGGACTCTACGAGCAGTACTTC | CSALGLAGLYEQYF
TRBJ1-6 | - | TRBV7-2 | TRBD1 | TGTGCCAGCAGCGAATGGTGGACAGGGAGCTCACCCCTCCACTTT | CASSEWWTGSSPLHF
TRBJ2-3 | - | TRBV19 | TRBD2 | TGTGCCAGTAGTATTGACGATTTGGGACTAGCGGGGGGCACAGATACGCAGTATTTT | CASSIDDLGLAGGTDTQYF
TRBJ2-2 | - | TRBV24-1 | - | TGTGCCACCAGTGATTTCTTGGCAGGGGAAGACACCGGGGAGCTGTTTTTT | CATSDFLAGEDTGELFF
TRBJ1-2 | - | TRBV27 | - | TGTGCCAGCAGTTTTAGCGGGGCGTATGGCTACACCTTC | CASSFSGAYGYTF
TRBJ2-5 | - | TRBV6-6 | TRBD2 | TGTGCCAGCAGTTCCCTAGCGGGAGGCGGGGAGACCCAGTACTTC | CASSSLAGGGETQYF
TRBJ1-1 | - | TRBV9 | - | TGTGCCAGCAGCGTAGCAACCGGACGGGAGGATTTCTTT | CASSVATGREDFF
TRBJ2-7 | - | TRBV7-9 | TRBD1 | TGTGCCAGCAGCCCCGGGACAGGCCGGGCACTCTACGAGCAGTACTTC | CASSPGTGRALYEQYF
TRBJ2-7 | - | TRBV4-1 | - | TGCGCCAGCAGCCAAGATTCCGGCTACGAGCAGTACTTC | CASSQDSGYEQYF
TRBJ2-7 | once | TRBV10-2 | - | TGCGCCAGCAGTGAGACAGGGCGTATTTTCTACGAGCAGTACTTC | CASSETGRIFYEQYF
TRBJ1-1 | once | TRBV5-1 | - | TGCGCCAGCAGCTTTGGAGCTAGCATGAACACTGAAGCTTTCTTT | CASSFGASMNTEAFF
TRBJ2-1 | - | TRBV10-3 | TRBD2 | TGTGCCACGTTAACCGGGACTAGCGGGTTAAATGAGCAGTTCTTC | CATLTGTSGLNEQFF
TRBJ2-2 | - | TRBV4-1 | - | TGCGCCAGCAGCCCCCATCCGAACACCGGGGAGCTGTTTTTT | CASSPHPNTGELFF
TRBJ2-1 | - | TRBV6-2/TRBV6-3 | TRBD2 | TGTGCCAGCAGTTCGGACGGGACTAGCGGATGGGATGAGCAGTTCTTC | CASSSDGTSGWDEQFF
TRBJ2-5 | - | TRBV25-1 | - | TGTGCCAGCAGTGACCTCCCCATCGCGGGCAAAGAGACCCAGTACTTC | CASSDLPIAGKETQYF
TRBJ1-1 | few | TRBV4-1 | - | TGCGCCAGCAGCCAGATAGGGAGCACTGAAGCTTTCTTT | CASSQIGSTEAFF
TRBJ2-6 | once | TRBV9 | - | TGTGCCAGCAGCGTAGCGCCAGGGGTAGGGTCTGGGGCCAACGTCCTGACTTTC | CASSVAPGVGSGANVLTF
TRBJ2-7 | - | TRBV5-5 | - | TGTGCCAGCAGCGGGGGGTCTCCCGGGCAGTACTTC | CASSGGSPGQYF
TRBJ2-2 | - | TRBV11-3 | TRBD2 | TGTGCCAGCAGCTTAGGGGGACTAGCGGGACGCACCGGGGAGCTGTTTTTT | CASSLGGLAGRTGELFF
TRBJ2-1 | - | TRBV11-2 | TRBD2 | TGTGCCAGCAGCTTAGGGCGGGAGAATGAGCAGTTCTTC | CASSLGRENEQFF
TRBJ2-1 | once | TRBV5-4 | TRBD2 | TGTGCCAGCAGCTCCGGGACTAGCGGGAGGAATTACTACAATGAGCAGTTCTTC | CASSSGTSGRNYYNEQFF
TRBJ2-5 | - | TRBV11-2 | TRBD2 | TGTGCCAGCAGCTTAGGGACTAGCGGTGGAAGGGAGACCCAGTACTTC | CASSLGTSGGRETQYF
TRBJ2-3 | - | TRBV5-1 | TRBD1 | TGCGCCAGTAGGGGGCCAGGTACCACAGATACGCAGTATTTT | CASRGPGTTDTQYF
TRBJ2-7 | - | TRBV10-3 | - | TGTGCCATCAGCGCTACCTACGAGCAGTACTTC | CAISATYEQYF
TRBJ1-1 | - | TRBV21-1 | - | TGTGCCAGCAGCCCGTCCGGGACAGGAAACACTGAAGCTTTCTTT | CASSPSGTGNTEAFF
TRBJ2-3 | - | TRBV10-3 | - | TGTGCCATCAGCAACGCAACTTTGCGGAGCACAGATACGCAGTATTTT | CAISNATLRSTDTQYF
TRBJ2-2 | - | TRBV30 | TRBD1 | TGTGCCTGGAGCACAGGGGGCTCTGGGGAGCTGTTTTTT | CAWSTGGSGELFF
TRBJ1-1 | - | TRBV29-1 | - | TGCAGCGTCGGAGTAGTTGAAGCTTTCTTT | CSVGVVEAFF
TRBJ2-2 | - | TRBV7-9 | TRBD2 | TGTGCCAGCAGCTTAAGGCGAATAGCGGGAGGGAACACCGGGGAGCTGTTTTTT | CASSLRRIAGGNTGELFF
TRBJ1-4 | - | TRBV6-2/TRBV6-3 | - | TGTGCCAGCAGTTACTCGTTTCGGGATAATGAAAAACTGTTTTTT | CASSYSFRDNEKLFF
TRBJ1-1 | - | TRBV30 | TRBD1 | TGTGCCTGGAGTCCCCGGGGACAGGGGAAACTGAACACTGAAGCTTTCTTT | CAWSPRGQGKLNTEAFF